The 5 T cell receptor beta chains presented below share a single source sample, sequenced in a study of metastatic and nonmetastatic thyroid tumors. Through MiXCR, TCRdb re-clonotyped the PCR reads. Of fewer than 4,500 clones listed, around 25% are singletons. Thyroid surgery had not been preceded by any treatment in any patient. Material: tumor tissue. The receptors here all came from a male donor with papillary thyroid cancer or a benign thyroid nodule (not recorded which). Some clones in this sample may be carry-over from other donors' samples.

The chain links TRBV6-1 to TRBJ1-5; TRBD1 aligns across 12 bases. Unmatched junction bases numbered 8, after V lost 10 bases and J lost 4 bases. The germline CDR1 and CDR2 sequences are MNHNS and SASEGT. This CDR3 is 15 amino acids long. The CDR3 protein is CATKGQGAPNQPQHF. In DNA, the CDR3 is TGTGCCACCAAGGGACAGGGGGCACCGAATCAGCCCCAGCATTTT.

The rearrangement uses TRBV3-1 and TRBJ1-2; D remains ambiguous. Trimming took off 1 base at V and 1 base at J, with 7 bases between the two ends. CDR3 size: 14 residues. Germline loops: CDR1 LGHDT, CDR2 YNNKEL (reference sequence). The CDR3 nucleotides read TGTGCCAGCAGCCAAGGGCAGGTTAACTATGGCTACACCTTC. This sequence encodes CASSQGQVNYGYTF.

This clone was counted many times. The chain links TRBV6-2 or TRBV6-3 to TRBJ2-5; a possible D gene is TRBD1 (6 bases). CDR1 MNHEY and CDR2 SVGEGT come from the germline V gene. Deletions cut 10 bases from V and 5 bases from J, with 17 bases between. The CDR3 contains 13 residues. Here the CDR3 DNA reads TGTGCCACCATTCCACAGGGTATGGAGACCCAGTACTTC. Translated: CATIPQGMETQYF.

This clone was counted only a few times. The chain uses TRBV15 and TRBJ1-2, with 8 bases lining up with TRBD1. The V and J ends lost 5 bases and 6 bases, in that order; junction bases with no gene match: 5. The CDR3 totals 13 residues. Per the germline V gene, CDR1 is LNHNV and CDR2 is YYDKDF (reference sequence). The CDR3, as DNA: TGTGCCACCAGCCCCAGGGGGCTGAATGGCTACACCTTC. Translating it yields CATSPRGLNGYTF.

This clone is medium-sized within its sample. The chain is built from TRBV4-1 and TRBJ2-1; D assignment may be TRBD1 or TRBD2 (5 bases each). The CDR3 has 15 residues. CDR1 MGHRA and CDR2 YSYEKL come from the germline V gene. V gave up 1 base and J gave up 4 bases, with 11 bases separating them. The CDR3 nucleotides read TGCGCCAGCAGCCAAGGCGAGGGGATTTACAATGAGCAGTTCTTC. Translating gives CASSQGEGIYNEQFF.